The TCR beta chain under discussion was sequenced for a study of blood T cell repertoires in COVID-19. This CDR3 is built from 16 residues. Germline V lookup: CDR1 LGHDT, CDR2 YNNKEL (reference sequence). The J segment lost 10 bases and the V segment lost 1 base, leaving 9 bases of the junction unmatched. Per the original data handling: Scientists estimated how many nucleated cells there were by amplifying reference gene primers. Produced via immunoSEQ multiplex PCR; TCRdb's table is partial and in-frame only. The D gene and trimming were derived from the DNA, and the V and J assignments and clone size from that table. The sample lists 130,000 to 150,000 clones; around 80% were seen once.

The sequence came from a woman between 55 and 75 years old with acute or convalescent COVID-19. The V call is TRBV3-1 (or the pseudogene TRBV3-2), the J call TRBJ2-1; TRBD2 matches at 11 bases. Sequencing used peripheral blood. The CDR3 is CASSQVSSGRRREQFF. The CDR3, as DNA: TGTGCCAGCAGCCAAGTGTCTAGCGGGAGGAGGAGGGAGCAGTTCTTC.